These 23 T cell receptor beta chains came from one sample sequenced in a study of T cells expressing NK-cell markers. TCRdb reworked the 5' RACE reads into one entry per CDR3 protein, no DNA. Its clone listing holds approximately 440,000 distinct CDR3 sequences. Sequencing used blood T cells: a sorted CD56 or NKG2C T cell subset, CD4+ or CD8+ T cells, or bulk PBMC T cells (not recorded which). The origin of the receptors is a woman aged 45 to 65 in good health.

The gene calls are TRBV7-2 and TRBJ2-5. CDR1 is SGHTA and CDR2 is FQGNSA in the germline V gene. The CDR3 spans 13 residues. The CDR3: CASSQAVLKTQYF.

This chain uses TRBV9 with TRBJ2-3. Germline assignment: CDR1 SGDLS and CDR2 YYNGEE. CDR3 length equals 12 residues. CDR3 residues: CASSVAQDTQYF. The entire variable domain, with the rest obtained from reference TRBV9 and TRBJ2-3, is as follows: DSGVTQTPKHLITATGQRVTLRCSPRSGDLSVYWYQQSLDQGLQFLIQYYNGEERAKGNILERFSAQQFPDLHSELNLSSLELGDSALYFCASSVAQDTQYFGPGTRLTVL.

The gene calls are TRBV5-1 and TRBJ2-5. Germline-derived CDR1 and CDR2 are SGHRS and YFSETQ. This CDR3 spans 15 amino acids. The CDR3 spells CASSLWGLYQETQYF.

J is TRBJ2-1 and V is TRBV4-1; the D gene TCRdb calls, TRBD2, cannot be checked with no DNA. From germline, CDR1 is MGHRA and CDR2 YSYEKL. This CDR3 comprises 14 residues. CDR3 in amino acids: CASSGTSPRAEQFF.

The rearrangement links TRBV5-1 to TRBJ2-2; TCRdb returns TRBD1, unconfirmable since there is no DNA. The CDR3 is made up of 15 amino acids. CDR1 is SGHRS, CDR2 YFSETQ, per germline. The CDR3 is CASSPGGSESGELFF. Variable domain in full (rest from reference TRBV5-1 and TRBJ2-2): KAGVTQTPRYLIKTRGQQVTLSCSPISGHRSVSWYQQTPGQGLQFLFEYFSETQRNKGNFPGRFSGRQFSNSRSEMNVSTLELGDSALYLCASSPGGSESGELFFGEGSRLTVL.

This chain joins TRBV20-1 and TRBJ2-1; the D gene TCRdb calls, TRBD2, cannot be checked with no DNA. Germline CDR1 is DFQATT and CDR2 is SNEGSKA (reference sequence). The CDR3 extends over 15 amino acids. The CDR3 is CSATGGTRTYNEQFF.

This CDR3 reads CSTLPYNEQFF. This chain joins TRBV29-1 and TRBJ2-1; no DNA is available, so the TRBD2 call from TCRdb remains unchecked. The CDR3 contains 11 residues. The germline V gene has CDR1 SQVTM and CDR2 ANQGSEA.

This chain connects TRBV7-9 to TRBJ2-7; TCRdb's assignment of TRBD2 cannot be checked, as there is no DNA. This CDR3 is 15 amino acids long. CDR1 and CDR2 (germline): SEHNR, FQNEAQ (reference sequence). The CDR3 here is CASSLVSGRAGEQYF.

The rearrangement links TRBV10-2 to TRBJ2-5; as DNA is missing, the TRBD2 call by TCRdb cannot be tested. Germline values: CDR1 WSHSY, CDR2 SAAADI. The CDR3 consists of 16 residues. The CDR3 spells CASRNTGTSGMGTQYF.

The V call is TRBV5-1, the J call TRBJ1-1; lacking DNA, the TRBD1 call made by TCRdb goes unchecked. CDR3 length: 14 amino acids. Germline CDR1 reads SGHRS; CDR2 reads YFSETQ. CDR3 sequence reads: CASSLALRQGRAFF.

The chain carries TRBV5-6 and TRBJ2-5; the TCRdb D gene call, TRBD1, has no DNA to confirm it. Germline V gene lookup returns CDR1 SGHDT and CDR2 YYEEEE. This CDR3 contains 15 residues. CDR3 sequence: CASSPGTMYQETQYF.

The chain recombines TRBV29-1 with TRBJ1-4. The CDR3 extends over 13 amino acids. CDR1 and CDR2 (germline): SQVTM, ANQGSEA. The CDR3 region is CSAGPSTNEKLFF. Using reference TRBV29-1 and TRBJ1-4 for the parts outside the CDR3, the full variable domain is SAVISQKPSRDICQRGTSLTIQCQVDSQVTMMFWYRQQPGQSLTLIATANQGSEATYESGFVIDKFPISRPNLTFSTLTVSNMSPEDSSIYLCSAGPSTNEKLFFGSGTQLSVL.

V is TRBV7-3 and J is TRBJ2-1. The CDR3 sequence is 13 residues long. Germline V gene data show CDR1 as SGHTA and CDR2 as FQGTGA. CDR3 sequence: CASSSGVANEQFF.

V and J are TRBV5-4 and TRBJ2-4; TCRdb designates TRBD1, a call that cannot be tested without DNA. The length of the CDR3 is 14 residues. Germline V gives CDR1 SGHNT, CDR2 YYREEE (reference sequence). The CDR3 loop is CASSPGGTKNIQYF.

The chain combines TRBV19 with TRBJ2-1; TCRdb names TRBD2, which stays unverified in the absence of DNA. Germline CDR1 and CDR2: LNHDA and SQIVND (reference sequence). This CDR3 region has 14 residues. CDR3 sequence reads: CASSQWVAGNEQFF.

The rearrangement links TRBV5-1 to TRBJ2-2. This CDR3 comprises 15 residues. Per germline, CDR1 SGHRS and CDR2 YFSETQ. The CDR3 sequence is CASSLDSPESGELFF.

The chain joins TRBV11-3 to TRBJ2-1; TCRdb reports TRBD1, a call that lacks DNA to check it against. Germline CDR1 and CDR2: SGHNT and YENEEA. This CDR3 comprises 13 residues. CDR3 residues: CASRYRGFNEQFF.

The chain combines TRBV11-2 with TRBJ2-1; TCRdb returns TRBD2, unconfirmable since there is no DNA. The germline V gene has CDR1 SGHAT and CDR2 FQNNGV. The CDR3 sequence is 15 residues long. CDR3 sequence reads: CASSLGGGRRDEQFF.

This rearrangement joins TRBV2 to TRBJ2-4; the TRBD1 assignment by TCRdb is unverifiable without DNA. This CDR3 is built from 16 residues. The germline CDR1 and CDR2 sequences are SNHLY and FYNNEI. CDR3: CASSLTPDRAKNIQYF.

CDR3 in amino acids: CASSFGTADTQYF. This chain uses TRBV7-2 with TRBJ2-3; TCRdb reports TRBD1, a call that lacks DNA to check it against. The germline gives CDR1 SGHTA, CDR2 FQGNSA. The CDR3 is 13 residues long.

The V and J genes are TRBV7-8 and TRBJ2-7; TCRdb gives TRBD1 as the D gene, but with no DNA this cannot be confirmed. The CDR3 length is 15 residues. Germline loops: CDR1 SGHVS, CDR2 FQNEAQ. CDR3 in amino acids: CASSFTPGQAYEQYF.

The gene calls are TRBV19 and TRBJ1-2; TCRdb indicates TRBD1, and absent DNA this call remains unverified. Germline V gives CDR1 LNHDA, CDR2 SQIVND (reference sequence). The CDR3 totals 13 residues. CDR3 sequence: CASRPRVNDGYTF.

This sequence joins TRBV12-3 or TRBV12-4 and TRBJ2-3; the TCRdb call, TRBD1, lacks DNA for checking. The CDR3 totals 20 residues. CDR3: CASSLRGMSGRGPSTDTQYF.